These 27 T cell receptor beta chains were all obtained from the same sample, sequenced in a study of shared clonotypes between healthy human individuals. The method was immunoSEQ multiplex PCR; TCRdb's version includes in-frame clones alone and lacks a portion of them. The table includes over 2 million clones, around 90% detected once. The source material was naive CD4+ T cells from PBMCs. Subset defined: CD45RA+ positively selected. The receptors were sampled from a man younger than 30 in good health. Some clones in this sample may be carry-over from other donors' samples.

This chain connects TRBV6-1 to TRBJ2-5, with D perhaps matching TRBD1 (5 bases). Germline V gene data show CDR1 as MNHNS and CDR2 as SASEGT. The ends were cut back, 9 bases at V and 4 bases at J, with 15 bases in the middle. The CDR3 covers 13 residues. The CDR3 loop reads CASRVGGAETQYF. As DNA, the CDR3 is TGTGCCAGTCGGGTAGGTGGGGCAGAGACCCAGTACTTC.

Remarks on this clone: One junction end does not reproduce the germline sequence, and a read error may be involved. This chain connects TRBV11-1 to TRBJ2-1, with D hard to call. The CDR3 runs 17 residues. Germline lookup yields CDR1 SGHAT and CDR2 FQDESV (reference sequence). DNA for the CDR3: TGTGCCAGCAGCTTAGCCCCGTGGCAGAACTCCCACAATGAGCAGTTCTTC. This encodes CASSLAPWQNSHNEQFF.

The CDR3, as DNA: TGTGCCAGCACCTCCGACGGGCGCTATGGCTACACCTTC. This encodes CASTSDGRYGYTF. The rearrangement joins TRBV5-4 to TRBJ1-2; no firm D call. Deletions cut 6 bases from V and 4 bases from J, with 13 bases between. Germline CDR1 SGHNT, CDR2 YYREEE (reference sequence). This CDR3 is built from 13 residues.

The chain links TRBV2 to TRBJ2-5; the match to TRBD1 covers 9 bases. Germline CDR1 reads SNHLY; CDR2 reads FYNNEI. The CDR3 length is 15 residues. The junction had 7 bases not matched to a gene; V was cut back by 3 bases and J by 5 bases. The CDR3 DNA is TGTGCCAGCAGTGATACCGGGACAGGGTGGGAGACCCAGTACTTC. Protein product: CASSDTGTGWETQYF.

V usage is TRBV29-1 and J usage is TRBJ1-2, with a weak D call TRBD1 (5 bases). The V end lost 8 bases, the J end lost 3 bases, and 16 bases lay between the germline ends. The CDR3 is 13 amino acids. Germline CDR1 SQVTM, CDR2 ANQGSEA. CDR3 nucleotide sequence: TGCAGCTTCGGGACGGCGGATTACTATGGCTACACCTTC. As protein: CSFGTADYYGYTF.

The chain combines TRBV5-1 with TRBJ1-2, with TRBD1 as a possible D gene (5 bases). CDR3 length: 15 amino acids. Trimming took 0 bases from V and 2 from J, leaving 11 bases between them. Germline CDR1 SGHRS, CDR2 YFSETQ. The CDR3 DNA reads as TGCGCCAGCAGCTTGGGGCAGGGCCTGAACTATGGCTACACCTTC. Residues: CASSLGQGLNYGYTF.

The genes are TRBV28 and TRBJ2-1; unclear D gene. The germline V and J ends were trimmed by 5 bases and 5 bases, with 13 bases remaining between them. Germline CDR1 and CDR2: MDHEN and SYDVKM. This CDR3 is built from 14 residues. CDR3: CASSGVGLHNEQFF. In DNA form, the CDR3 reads TGTGCCAGCAGTGGGGTAGGATTACACAATGAGCAGTTCTTC. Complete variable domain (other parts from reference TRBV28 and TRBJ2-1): DVKVTQSSRYLVKRTGEKVFLECVQDMDHENMFWYRQDPGLGLRLIYFSYDVKMKEKGDIPEGYSVSREKKERFSLILESASTNQTSMYLCASSGVGLHNEQFFGPGTRLTVL.

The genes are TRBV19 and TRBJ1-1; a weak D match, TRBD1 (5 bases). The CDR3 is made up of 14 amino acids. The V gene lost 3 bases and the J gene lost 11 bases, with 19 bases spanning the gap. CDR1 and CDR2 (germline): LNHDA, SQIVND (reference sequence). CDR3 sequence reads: CASSMRQPTVEAFF. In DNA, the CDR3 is TGTGCCAGTAGTATGCGACAGCCGACCGTTGAGGCTTTCTTT.

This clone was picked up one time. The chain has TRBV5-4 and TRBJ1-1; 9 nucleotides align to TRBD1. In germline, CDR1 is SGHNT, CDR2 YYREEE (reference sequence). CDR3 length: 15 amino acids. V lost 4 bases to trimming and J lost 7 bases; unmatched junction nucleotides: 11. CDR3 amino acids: CASSPKSGTGNEAFF. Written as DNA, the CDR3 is TGTGCCAGCAGCCCAAAATCCGGGACAGGGAATGAAGCTTTCTTT.

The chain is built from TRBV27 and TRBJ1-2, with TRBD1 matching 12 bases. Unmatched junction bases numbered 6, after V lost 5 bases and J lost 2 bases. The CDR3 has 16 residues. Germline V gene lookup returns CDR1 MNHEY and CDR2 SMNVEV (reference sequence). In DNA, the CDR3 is TGTGCCAGCAGTGAGGGGGGACAGGGGGCCAACTATGGCTACACCTTC. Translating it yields CASSEGGQGANYGYTF.

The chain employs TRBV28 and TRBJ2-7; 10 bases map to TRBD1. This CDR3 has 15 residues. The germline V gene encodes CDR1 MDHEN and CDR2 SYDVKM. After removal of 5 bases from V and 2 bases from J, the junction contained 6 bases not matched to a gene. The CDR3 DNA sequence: TGTGCCAGCAGTCAGGGACAGGGGAAGACCTACGAGCAGTACTTC. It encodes CASSQGQGKTYEQYF.

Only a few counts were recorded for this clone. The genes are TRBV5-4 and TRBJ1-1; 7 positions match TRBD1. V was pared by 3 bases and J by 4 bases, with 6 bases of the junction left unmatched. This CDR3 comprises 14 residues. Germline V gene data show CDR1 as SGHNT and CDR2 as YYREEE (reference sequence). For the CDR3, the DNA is TGTGCCAGCAGCTCTAGACAGGGCAGCACTGAAGCTTTCTTT. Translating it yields CASSSRQGSTEAFF.

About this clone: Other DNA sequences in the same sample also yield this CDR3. CDR3 sequence reads: CASSLSRGSTDTQYF. The CDR3 nucleotides are TGCGCCAGCAGCTTGAGTAGGGGTAGCACAGATACGCAGTATTTT. The V and J genes are TRBV5-1 and TRBJ2-3; possible D gene TRBD1, 5 bases. Trimming cost V 1 base and J 0 bases, with 9 bases left between them. The germline V gene has CDR1 SGHRS and CDR2 YFSETQ. The CDR3 totals 15 residues.

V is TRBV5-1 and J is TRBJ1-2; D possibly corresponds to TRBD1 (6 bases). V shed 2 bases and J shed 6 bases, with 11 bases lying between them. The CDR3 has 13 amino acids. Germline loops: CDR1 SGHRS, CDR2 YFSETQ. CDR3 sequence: CASSFSGADGYTF. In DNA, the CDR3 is TGCGCCAGCAGCTTTTCAGGGGCGGATGGCTACACCTTC.

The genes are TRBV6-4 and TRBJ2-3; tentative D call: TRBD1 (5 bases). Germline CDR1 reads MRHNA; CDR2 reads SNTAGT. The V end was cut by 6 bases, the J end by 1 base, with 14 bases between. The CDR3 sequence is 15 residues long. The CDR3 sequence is CASRMFGAGTDTQYF. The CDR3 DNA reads TGTGCCAGCAGGATGTTTGGGGCGGGCACAGATACGCAGTATTTT.

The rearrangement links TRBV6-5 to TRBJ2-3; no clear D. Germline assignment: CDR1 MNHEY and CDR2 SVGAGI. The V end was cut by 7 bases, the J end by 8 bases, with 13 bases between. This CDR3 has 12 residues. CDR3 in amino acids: CASTSTGSTQYF. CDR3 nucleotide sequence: TGTGCCAGCACCTCGACTGGATCTACGCAGTATTTT.

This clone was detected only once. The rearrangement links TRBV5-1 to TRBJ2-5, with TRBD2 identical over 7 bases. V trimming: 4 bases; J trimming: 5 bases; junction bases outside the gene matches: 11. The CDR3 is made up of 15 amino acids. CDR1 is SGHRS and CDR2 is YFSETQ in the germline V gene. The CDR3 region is CASSPPTSGGETQYF. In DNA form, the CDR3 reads TGCGCCAGCAGCCCACCTACCTCGGGGGGTGAGACCCAGTACTTC.

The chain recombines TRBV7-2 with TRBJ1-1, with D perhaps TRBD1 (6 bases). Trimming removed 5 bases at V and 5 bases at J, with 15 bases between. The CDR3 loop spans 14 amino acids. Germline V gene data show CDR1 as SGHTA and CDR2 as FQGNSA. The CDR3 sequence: CASSAQGIVTEAFF. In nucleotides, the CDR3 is TGTGCCAGCAGCGCCCAGGGGATAGTGACTGAAGCTTTCTTT.

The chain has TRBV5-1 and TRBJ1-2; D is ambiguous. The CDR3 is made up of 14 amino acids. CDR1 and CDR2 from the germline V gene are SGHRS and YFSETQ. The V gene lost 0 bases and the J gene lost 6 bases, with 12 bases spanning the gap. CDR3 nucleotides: TGCGCCAGCAGCTTGGACAGTCCGTACAATGGCTACACCTTC. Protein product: CASSLDSPYNGYTF.

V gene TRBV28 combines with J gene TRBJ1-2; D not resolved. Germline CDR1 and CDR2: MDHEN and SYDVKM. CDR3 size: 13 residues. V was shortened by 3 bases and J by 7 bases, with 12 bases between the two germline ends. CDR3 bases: TGTGCCAGCAGTTTTGTGGGATCATTTGGCTACACCTTC. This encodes CASSFVGSFGYTF.

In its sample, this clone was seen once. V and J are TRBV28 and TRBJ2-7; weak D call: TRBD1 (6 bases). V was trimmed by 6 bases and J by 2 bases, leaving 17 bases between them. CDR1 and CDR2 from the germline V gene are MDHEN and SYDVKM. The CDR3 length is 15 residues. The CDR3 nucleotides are TGTGCCAGCAGCCAACAGGGCGTCAGTCCCTACGAGCAGTACTTC. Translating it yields CASSQQGVSPYEQYF.

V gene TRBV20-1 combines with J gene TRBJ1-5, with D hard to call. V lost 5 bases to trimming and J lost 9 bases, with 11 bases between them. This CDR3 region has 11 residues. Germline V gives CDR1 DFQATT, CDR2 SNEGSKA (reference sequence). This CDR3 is CSAGRGGPQHF. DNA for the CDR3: TGCAGTGCTGGCCGCGGTGGGCCCCAGCATTTT.

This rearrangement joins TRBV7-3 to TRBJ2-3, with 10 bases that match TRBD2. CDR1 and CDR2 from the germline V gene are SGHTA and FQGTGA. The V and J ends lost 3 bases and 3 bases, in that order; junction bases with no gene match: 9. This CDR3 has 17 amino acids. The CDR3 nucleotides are TGTGCCAGCAGCTTCGGGGCTAGCGGGGGCGGTACAGATACGCAGTATTTT. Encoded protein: CASSFGASGGGTDTQYF.

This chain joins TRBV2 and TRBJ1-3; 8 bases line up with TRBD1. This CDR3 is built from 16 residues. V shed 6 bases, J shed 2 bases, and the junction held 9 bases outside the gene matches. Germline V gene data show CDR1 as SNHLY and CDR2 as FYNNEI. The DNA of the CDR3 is TGTGCCAGCAGAGAATACAGGGGGAGGCCTGGAAACACCATATATTTT. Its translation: CASREYRGRPGNTIYF.

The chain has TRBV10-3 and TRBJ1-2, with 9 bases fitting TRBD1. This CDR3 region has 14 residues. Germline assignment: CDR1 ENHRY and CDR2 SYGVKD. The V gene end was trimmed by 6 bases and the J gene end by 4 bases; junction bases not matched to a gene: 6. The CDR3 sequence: CAISPDRGLYGYTF. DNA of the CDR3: TGTGCCATCAGCCCGGACAGGGGTCTCTATGGCTACACCTTC.

This CDR3 is CASSLIPQGREQFF. The CDR3 region has the DNA TGTGCCAGCAGCTTGATTCCACAGGGCCGTGAGCAGTTCTTC. V usage is TRBV11-1 and J usage is TRBJ2-1, with D perhaps TRBD1 (6 bases). This CDR3 has 14 amino acids. The V and J ends lost 3 bases and 9 bases respectively, with 15 bases between them. Germline V gene sequence: CDR1 SGHAT, CDR2 FQDESV (reference sequence). Full variable domain (missing parts from reference TRBV11-1 and TRBJ2-1): EAEVAQSPRYKITEKSQAVAFWCDPISGHATLYWYRQILGQGPELLVQFQDESVVDDSQLPKDRFSAERLKGVDSTLKIQPAELGDSAMYLCASSLIPQGREQFFGPGTRLTVL.

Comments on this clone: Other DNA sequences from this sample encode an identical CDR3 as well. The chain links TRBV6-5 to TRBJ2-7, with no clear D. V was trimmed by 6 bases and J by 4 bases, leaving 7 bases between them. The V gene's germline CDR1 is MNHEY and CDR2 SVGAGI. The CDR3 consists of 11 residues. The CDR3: CASSSQYEQYF. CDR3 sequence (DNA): TGTGCCAGCAGCAGTCAATACGAGCAGTACTTC.